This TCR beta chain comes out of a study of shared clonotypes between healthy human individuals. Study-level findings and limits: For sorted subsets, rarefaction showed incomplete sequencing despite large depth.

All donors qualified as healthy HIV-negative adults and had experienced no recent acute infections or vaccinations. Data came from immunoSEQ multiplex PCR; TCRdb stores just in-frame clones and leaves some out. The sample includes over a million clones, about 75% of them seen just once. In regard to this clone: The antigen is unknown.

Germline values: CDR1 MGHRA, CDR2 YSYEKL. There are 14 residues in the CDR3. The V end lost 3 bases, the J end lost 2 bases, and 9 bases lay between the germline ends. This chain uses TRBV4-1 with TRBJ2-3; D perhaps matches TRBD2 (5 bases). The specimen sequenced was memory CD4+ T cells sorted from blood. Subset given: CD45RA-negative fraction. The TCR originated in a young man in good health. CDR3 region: CASSQLALTDTQYF. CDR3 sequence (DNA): TGCGCCAGCAGCCAGCTAGCTCTCACAGATACGCAGTATTTT.